Listed below are T cell receptor beta chains from one sample, sequenced in a study of control samples from healthy donors and cancer patients. Produced via immunoSEQ multiplex PCR; TCRdb's table is partial and in-frame only. The repertoire includes roughly 190,000 clones, 90% to 95% of them detected once, and about 1.4% sits in the top ten. Sequencing was performed on blood. Receptor source: a woman in her twenties or thirties in good health. Both conserved end residues are part of each CDR3. D genes are given only for firm matches. Clone size, where shown, is once, few, many, or a class for clones that have expanded.

>.|TRBV15|TRBD1|TRBJ2-5
TGTGCCACCAGCACAGGGGGAAGTGAGACCCAGTACTTC
CATSTGGSETQYF
>.|TRBV14|.|TRBJ2-1
TGTGCCAGCAGCCAGGGGTATGAGCAGTTCTTC
CASSQGYEQFF
>.|TRBV11-2|TRBD1|TRBJ1-5
TGTGCCAGCAGCTTGACAGGGGGCAGCAATCAGCCCCAGCATTTT
CASSLTGGSNQPQHF
>.|TRBV21-1|.|TRBJ2-6
TGTGCCAGCAGCAAAGTTGAGGGGGTTAGCTCTGGGGCCAACGTCCTGACTTTC
CASSKVEGVSSGANVLTF
>.|TRBV19|.|TRBJ1-2
TGTGCCAGTACCGACAGGCCTTATGGCTACACCTTC
CASTDRPYGYTF
>few|TRBV20-1|.|TRBJ1-2
TGCAGTGCTAGAGGGGATCATGGCTACACCTTC
CSARGDHGYTF
>few|TRBV6-4|.|TRBJ2-3
TGTGCCAGCAGTGACGGGAGCACAGATACGCAGTATTTT
CASSDGSTDTQYF
>.|TRBV12-3/TRBV12-4|TRBD1|TRBJ2-3
TGTGCCAGCAGTAACAGGGGAACAGATACGCAGTATTTT
CASSNRGTDTQYF
>.|TRBV28|TRBD2|TRBJ2-3
TGTGCCAGCAGTTCGGGGACTAGCGGGGGAGGAGATACGCAGTATTTT
CASSSGTSGGGDTQYF
>.|TRBV16|TRBD1|TRBJ1-1
TGTGCCAGCAGCCAATCGAGACAGGGAGGGACTGAAGCTTTCTTT
CASSQSRQGGTEAFF
>once|TRBV14|.|TRBJ2-1
TGTGCCAGCAGCCAAGACGGGGGTTACAATGAGCAGTTCTTC
CASSQDGGYNEQFF
>.|TRBV4-1|.|TRBJ1-1
TGCGCCAGCAGCCAAGATCAGGGGCGGGTCGCTGAAGCTTTCTTT
CASSQDQGRVAEAFF
>.|TRBV19|.|TRBJ2-1
TGTGCCAGTAGTAACAGGCGTACCTCCTACAATGAGCAGTTCTTC
CASSNRRTSYNEQFF
>.|TRBV18|.|TRBJ1-5
TGTGCCAGCTCACCACGTGAACAGGGCAACAATCAGCCCCAGCATTTT
CASSPREQGNNQPQHF
>.|TRBV3-1/TRBV3-2|TRBD1|TRBJ1-4
TGTGCCAGCAGCCAAGGGGTGACAGGGGACGAAAAACTGTTTTTT
CASSQGVTGDEKLFF
>.|TRBV15|.|TRBJ2-3
TGTGCCACCAGCAGAGATTGGGGGGATCGACCCACAGATACGCAGTATTTT
CATSRDWGDRPTDTQYF
>.|TRBV25-1|.|TRBJ1-6
TGTGCCAGCAGTGAATTTCGAGGGGCTGGTTCACCCCTCCACTTT
CASSEFRGAGSPLHF
>.|TRBV21-1|.|TRBJ1-3
TGTGCCAGCATAGTGGGTCCCAGCTCTGGAAACACCATATATTTT
CASIVGPSSGNTIYF
>.|TRBV6-1|TRBD1|TRBJ1-1
TGTGCCAGCAGTGAATTCGTACAGGGGGCTGAAGCTTTCTTT
CASSEFVQGAEAFF
>.|TRBV20-1|TRBD1|TRBJ1-5
TGCAGTGCTAGTCGGGACAGAGACAATCAGCCCCAGCATTTT
CSASRDRDNQPQHF
>.|TRBV21-1|.|TRBJ1-2
TGTGCCAGCAGCAAACGAAACAGGGGAGGCTACACCTTC
CASSKRNRGGYTF
>.|TRBV28|.|TRBJ1-2
TGTGCCAGCACCCCCGACAGGTTCGATGGCTACACCTTC
CASTPDRFDGYTF
>.|TRBV28|TRBD1|TRBJ1-5
TGTGCCAGCAGCCAAGACAGGGAAAGTCAGCCCCAGCATTTT
CASSQDRESQPQHF
>.|TRBV6-5|TRBD2|TRBJ2-5
TGTGCCAGCAGTACTAGCGGAGCCCAAGAGACCCAGTACTTC
CASSTSGAQETQYF
>.|TRBV7-9|.|TRBJ1-1
TGTGCCAGCAGCTTAGGGACTGCCAACACTGAAGCTTTCTTT
CASSLGTANTEAFF
>.|TRBV6-5|TRBD1|TRBJ2-3
TGTGCCAGCACTCCCGGGACAGGGGATCATACGCAGTATTTT
CASTPGTGDHTQYF
>once|TRBV29-1|.|TRBJ2-2
TGCAGCGGGACGGAAGACACCGGGGAGCTGTTTTTT
CSGTEDTGELFF
>.|TRBV7-9|TRBD1|TRBJ1-4
TGTGCCAGCAGCTTATACAGGGGGTCTAATGAAAAACTGTTTTTT
CASSLYRGSNEKLFF
>.|TRBV27|.|TRBJ2-7
TGTGCCAGCAGTTTGGGGCAGAACTACGAGCAGTACTTC
CASSLGQNYEQYF
>few|TRBV21-1|.|TRBJ2-5
TGTGCCAGCAGCAAAAGGTCCCAAGAGACCCAGTACTTC
CASSKRSQETQYF
>.|TRBV11-2|TRBD2|TRBJ2-3
TGTGCCAGCAGCAACCCTAGCGGGAGTCCCACAGATACGCAGTATTTT
CASSNPSGSPTDTQYF
>.|TRBV11-3|.|TRBJ1-1
TGTGCCAGCAGCTTTAACACTGAAGCTTTCTTT
CASSFNTEAFF
>.|TRBV11-2|.|TRBJ2-1
TGTGCCAGCAGCCGCGGACAGTGGGTATACAATGAGCAGTTCTTC
CASSRGQWVYNEQFF
>.|TRBV12-3/TRBV12-4|.|TRBJ1-1
TGTGCCAGCAGTTTAGGGGGAGAAACTGAAGCTTTCTTT
CASSLGGETEAFF
>once|TRBV30|.|TRBJ2-2
TGTGCCTGGTTGGGGAACACCGGGGAGCTGTTTTTT
CAWLGNTGELFF
>.|TRBV2|TRBD2|TRBJ2-7
TGTGCCAGCAGTGGGACTAGCTACGAGCAGTACTTC
CASSGTSYEQYF
>.|TRBV7-2|TRBD2|TRBJ2-1
TGTGCCAGCAGCTTAGAAGCGGGGGGACCCAATGAGCAGTTCTTC
CASSLEAGGPNEQFF
>.|TRBV7-2|TRBD2|TRBJ2-2
TGTGCCAGCAGCCGCGGGAGTACGAACACCGGGGAGCTGTTTTTT
CASSRGSTNTGELFF
>once|TRBV3-1/TRBV3-2|.|TRBJ2-7
TGTGCCAGCAGCCAAGGGTTAGGGGGTCGGGAGCAGTACTTC
CASSQGLGGREQYF
>few|TRBV7-2|.|TRBJ1-2
TGTGCCAGCAGCGAGGACAGCTACTATGGCTACACCTTC
CASSEDSYYGYTF
>.|TRBV28|.|TRBJ2-3
TGTGCCAGCAGTTTTTCGGGGTTCGCAGATACGCAGTATTTT
CASSFSGFADTQYF
>.|TRBV7-6|.|TRBJ2-7
TGTGCCAGCAGCTTAGCGGGCAGAGGGGGTTACGAGCAGTACTTC
CASSLAGRGGYEQYF
>.|TRBV11-2|TRBD2|TRBJ2-2
TGTGCCAGCAGCTTACCGGGACTAGCGGGCACCGGGGAGCTGTTTTTT
CASSLPGLAGTGELFF
>.|TRBV9|.|TRBJ1-6
TGTGCCAGCAGCGTAGAAAGGGGAGTGTCACCCCTCCACTTT
CASSVERGVSPLHF
>.|TRBV9|.|TRBJ1-2
TGTGCCAGCAGGACAAACTATGGCTACACCTTC
CASRTNYGYTF
>few|TRBV7-9|.|TRBJ1-2
TGTGCCAGCAGCTTAGCCTATGGCTACACCTTC
CASSLAYGYTF
>.|TRBV9|.|TRBJ2-3
TGTGCCAGCAGCGTCAGGGGCACAGATACGCAGTATTTT
CASSVRGTDTQYF
>.|TRBV5-1|TRBD1|TRBJ2-2
TGCGCCAGCAGGAGGGGACAGGGGGACACCGGGGAGCTGTTTTTT
CASRRGQGDTGELFF
>few|TRBV6-1|.|TRBJ1-5
TGTGCCAGCAGTGAGGGGGGAGCGGGCAATCAGCCCCAGCATTTT
CASSEGGAGNQPQHF
>few|TRBV6-1|TRBD1|TRBJ2-6
TGTGCCAGCAGTGAACAGGGGGCTACTGGGGCCAACGTCCTGACTTTC
CASSEQGATGANVLTF
>.|TRBV19|TRBD1|TRBJ2-1
TGTGCCAGTAGTAGACAGGGACCTGAGCAGTTCTTC
CASSRQGPEQFF
>.|TRBV6-5|.|TRBJ2-3
TGTGCCAGCAATCGGGACAGCACAGATACGCAGTATTTT
CASNRDSTDTQYF
>.|TRBV12-5|.|TRBJ2-6
TGTGCTAGTGGTTTGGTGTATGCGGTAGGTGGAATCGGGGCCAACGTCCTGACTTTC
CASGLVYAVGGIGANVLTF
>few|TRBV6-4|.|TRBJ1-5
TGTGCCAGCAGCATCAGCCCCAATCAGCCCCAGCATTTT
CASSISPNQPQHF
>.|TRBV6-1|.|TRBJ1-5
TGTGCCAGCAGTGAAGCAAAGGGGAATCAGCCCCAGCATTTT
CASSEAKGNQPQHF
>.|TRBV6-5|.|TRBJ1-2
TGTGCCAGCAGTTACAGGGGCGGCTACACCTTC
CASSYRGGYTF
>.|TRBV5-1|.|TRBJ1-1
TGCGCCAGCAGCCAAGAACCCAGGAACACTGAAGCTTTCTTT
CASSQEPRNTEAFF
>.|TRBV28|.|TRBJ2-3
TGTGCCAGCAGTTTATGGATGGGACCTTCGGGGGTAGATACGCAGTATTTT
CASSLWMGPSGVDTQYF
>.|TRBV28|TRBD2|TRBJ2-1
TGTGCCAGCAGTTCCGGGACTAGCGGGGGAGGTGAGCAGTTCTTC
CASSSGTSGGGEQFF
>.|TRBV29-1|.|TRBJ1-3
TGCAGCGTTGAATTGGACTCTGGAAACACCATATATTTT
CSVELDSGNTIYF